This TCR beta chain was retrieved from a study of cytomegalovirus exposure and HLA in healthy donors. Study-level points and caveats: Most TCR beta V segments were productive about 87% or about 30% of the time in an earlier analysis.

As to this clone: What it recognizes is unknown.

Germline loops: CDR1 MNHEY, CDR2 SVGAGI. Trimming shortened V by 0 bases and J by 4 bases, and 12 bases separated the two germline ends. The CDR3 totals 15 residues. The PCR was carried out with 60 Vbeta primers and 13 Jbeta primers. Some clones are missing from TCRdb's copy, which holds only in-frame ones; the method was immunoSEQ multiplex PCR. This sample has under 200,000 clones, with 65% to 85% found just once. Input material: PBMCs. The chain joins TRBV6-5 to TRBJ1-1; maybe TRBD1 (5 bases). This clonotype originated in a woman aged 40 to 50 in good health and CMV-seropositive. CDR3: CASSYSAGPSTEAFF. Written as DNA, the CDR3 is TGTGCCAGCAGTTACTCAGCGGGACCGAGCACTGAAGCTTTCTTT.